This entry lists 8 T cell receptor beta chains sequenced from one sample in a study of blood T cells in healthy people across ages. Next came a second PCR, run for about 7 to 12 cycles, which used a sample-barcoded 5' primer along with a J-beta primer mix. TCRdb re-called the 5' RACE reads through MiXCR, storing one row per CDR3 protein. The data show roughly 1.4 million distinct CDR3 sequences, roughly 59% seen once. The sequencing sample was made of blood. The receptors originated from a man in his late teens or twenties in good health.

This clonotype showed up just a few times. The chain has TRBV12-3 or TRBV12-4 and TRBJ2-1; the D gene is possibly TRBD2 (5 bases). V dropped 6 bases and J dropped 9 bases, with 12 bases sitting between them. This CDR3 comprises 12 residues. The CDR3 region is CASSPPAGEQFF. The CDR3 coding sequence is TGTGCCAGCAGCCCTCCCGCGGGTGAGCAGTTCTTC.

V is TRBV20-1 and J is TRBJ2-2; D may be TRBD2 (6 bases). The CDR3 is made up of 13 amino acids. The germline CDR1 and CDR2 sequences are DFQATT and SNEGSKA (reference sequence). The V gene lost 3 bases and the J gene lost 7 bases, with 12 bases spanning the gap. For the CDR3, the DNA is TGCAGTGCTAGCGGGAGTTCTTTCGGGGAGCTGTTTTTT. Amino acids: CSASGSSFGELFF.

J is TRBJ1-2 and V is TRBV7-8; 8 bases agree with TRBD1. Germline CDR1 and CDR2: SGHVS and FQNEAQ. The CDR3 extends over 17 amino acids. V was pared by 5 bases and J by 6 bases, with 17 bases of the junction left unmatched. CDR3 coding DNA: TGTGCCAGCAGCCCTCAACCTAGGGACAGGCGGAGGGATGGCTACACCTTC. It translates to CASSPQPRDRRRDGYTF.

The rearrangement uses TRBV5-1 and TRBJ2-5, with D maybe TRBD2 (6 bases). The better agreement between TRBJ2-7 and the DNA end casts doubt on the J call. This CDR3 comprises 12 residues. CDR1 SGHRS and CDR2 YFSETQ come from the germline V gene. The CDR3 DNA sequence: TGCGCCAGCAGCATCCAGGGAGGCGAGCAGTACTTC. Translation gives CASSIQGGEQYF.

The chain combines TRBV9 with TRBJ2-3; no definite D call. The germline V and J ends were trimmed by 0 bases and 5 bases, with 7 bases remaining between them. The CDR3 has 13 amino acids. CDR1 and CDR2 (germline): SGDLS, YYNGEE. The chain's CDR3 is CASSVGRIDTQYF. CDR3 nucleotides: TGTGCCAGCAGCGTAGGTCGGATAGATACGCAGTATTTT.

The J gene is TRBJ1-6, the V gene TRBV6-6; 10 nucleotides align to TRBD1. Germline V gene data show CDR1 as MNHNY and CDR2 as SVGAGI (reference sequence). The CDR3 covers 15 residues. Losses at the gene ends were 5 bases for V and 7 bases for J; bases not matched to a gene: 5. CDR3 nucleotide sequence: TGTGCCAGCAGTCCCGTGGGACAGGGGAATTCACCCCTCCACTTT. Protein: CASSPVGQGNSPLHF.

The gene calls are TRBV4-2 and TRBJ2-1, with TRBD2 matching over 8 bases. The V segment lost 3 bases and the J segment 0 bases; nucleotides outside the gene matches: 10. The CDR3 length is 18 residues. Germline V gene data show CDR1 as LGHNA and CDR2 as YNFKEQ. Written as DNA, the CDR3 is TGTGCCAGCAGCCAGTTATTAGCGGGACCGAGCTCCTACAATGAGCAGTTCTTC. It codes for CASSQLLAGPSSYNEQFF.

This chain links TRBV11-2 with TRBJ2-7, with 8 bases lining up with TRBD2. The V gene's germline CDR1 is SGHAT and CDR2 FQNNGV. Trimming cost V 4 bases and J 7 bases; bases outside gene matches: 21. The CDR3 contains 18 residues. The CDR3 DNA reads TGTGCCAGCAGCTATGGGACTAGTGGGGGGGCCCCGTACAATGAGCAGTACTTC. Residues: CASSYGTSGGAPYNEQYF.